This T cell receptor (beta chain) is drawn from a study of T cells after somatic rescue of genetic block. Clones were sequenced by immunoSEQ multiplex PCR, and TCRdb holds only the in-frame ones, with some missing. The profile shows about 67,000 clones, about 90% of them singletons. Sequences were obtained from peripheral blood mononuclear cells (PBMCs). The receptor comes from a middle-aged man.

CDR3: CASSLATDYRDTQYF. The CDR3 nucleotides are TGTGCCAGCAGTCTCGCCACCGATTACAGGGATACGCAGTATTTT. V and J are TRBV6-1 and TRBJ2-3; tentatively, D is TRBD1 (5 bases). This CDR3 has 15 amino acids. With 5 bases removed from V and 6 bases from J, the gap between germline ends came to 18 bases. Germline CDR1 reads MNHNS; CDR2 reads SASEGT.